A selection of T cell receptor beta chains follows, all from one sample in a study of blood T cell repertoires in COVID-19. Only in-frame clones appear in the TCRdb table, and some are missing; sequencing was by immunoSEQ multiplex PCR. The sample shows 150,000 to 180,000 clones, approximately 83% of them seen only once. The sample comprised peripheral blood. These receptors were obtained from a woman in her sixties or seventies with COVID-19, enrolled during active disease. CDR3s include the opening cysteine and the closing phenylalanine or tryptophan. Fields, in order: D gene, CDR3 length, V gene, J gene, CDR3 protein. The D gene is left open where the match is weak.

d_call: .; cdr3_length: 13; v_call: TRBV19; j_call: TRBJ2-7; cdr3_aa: CASSRGGPYEQYF
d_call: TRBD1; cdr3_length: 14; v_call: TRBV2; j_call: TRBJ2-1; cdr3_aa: CASGGQGIVNEQFF
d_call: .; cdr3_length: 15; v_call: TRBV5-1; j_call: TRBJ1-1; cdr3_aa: CASGTDSLMNTEAFF
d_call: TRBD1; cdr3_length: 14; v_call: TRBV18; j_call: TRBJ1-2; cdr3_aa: CASSPQTGIYGYTF
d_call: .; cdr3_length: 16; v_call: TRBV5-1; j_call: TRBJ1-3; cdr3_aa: CASSLSSGTSGNTIYF
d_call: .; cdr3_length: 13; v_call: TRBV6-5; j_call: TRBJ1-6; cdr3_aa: CATGEVNDSPLHF
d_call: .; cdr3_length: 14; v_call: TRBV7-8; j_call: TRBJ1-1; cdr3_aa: CASSQGGGNTEAFF
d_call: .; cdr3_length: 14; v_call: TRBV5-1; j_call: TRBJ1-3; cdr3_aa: CASSLGGQGNTIYF
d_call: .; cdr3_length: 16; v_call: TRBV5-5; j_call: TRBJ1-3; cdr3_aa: CASSLDVSRRGNTIYF
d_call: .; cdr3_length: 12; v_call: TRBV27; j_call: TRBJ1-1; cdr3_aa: CASASQSTEAFF
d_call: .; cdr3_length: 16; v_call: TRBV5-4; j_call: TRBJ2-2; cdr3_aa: CASSSAAGAPTGELFF
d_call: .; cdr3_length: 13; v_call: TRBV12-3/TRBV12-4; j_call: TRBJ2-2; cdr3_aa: CASSISGTGELFF
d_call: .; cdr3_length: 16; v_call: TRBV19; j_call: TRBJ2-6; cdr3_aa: CASIDRKYSGANVLTF
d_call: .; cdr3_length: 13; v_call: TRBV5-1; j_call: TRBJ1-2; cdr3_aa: CASSPRTEYGYTF
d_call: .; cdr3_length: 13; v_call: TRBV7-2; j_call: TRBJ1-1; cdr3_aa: CASSSNTDTEAFF
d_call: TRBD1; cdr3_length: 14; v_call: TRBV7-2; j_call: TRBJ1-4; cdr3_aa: CASSLRQGMEKLFF
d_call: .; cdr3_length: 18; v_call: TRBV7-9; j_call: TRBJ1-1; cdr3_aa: CASSGRGGHATPNTEAFF
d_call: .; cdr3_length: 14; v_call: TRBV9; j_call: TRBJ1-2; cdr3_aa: CASSVDEDTGGDTF
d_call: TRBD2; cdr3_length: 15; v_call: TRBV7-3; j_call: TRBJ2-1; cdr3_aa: CASSRGLAGVDEQFF
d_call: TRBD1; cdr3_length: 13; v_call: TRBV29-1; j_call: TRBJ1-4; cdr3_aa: CSVNRGVGEKLFF
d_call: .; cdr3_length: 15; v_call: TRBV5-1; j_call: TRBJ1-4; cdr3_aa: CASSLVPRGGEKLFF
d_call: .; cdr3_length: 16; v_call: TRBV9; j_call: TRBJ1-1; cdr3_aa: CASSVESSAYDSGAFF
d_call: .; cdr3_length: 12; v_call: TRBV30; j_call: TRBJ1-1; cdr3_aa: CAWGQMNTEAFF
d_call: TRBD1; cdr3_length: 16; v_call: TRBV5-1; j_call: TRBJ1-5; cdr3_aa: CASSSGTGGPNQPQHF
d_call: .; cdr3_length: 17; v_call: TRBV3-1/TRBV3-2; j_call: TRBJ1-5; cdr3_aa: CASSQGQGPGSNQPQHF
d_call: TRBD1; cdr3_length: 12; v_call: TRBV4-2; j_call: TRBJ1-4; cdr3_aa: CASSQEQGAIFF